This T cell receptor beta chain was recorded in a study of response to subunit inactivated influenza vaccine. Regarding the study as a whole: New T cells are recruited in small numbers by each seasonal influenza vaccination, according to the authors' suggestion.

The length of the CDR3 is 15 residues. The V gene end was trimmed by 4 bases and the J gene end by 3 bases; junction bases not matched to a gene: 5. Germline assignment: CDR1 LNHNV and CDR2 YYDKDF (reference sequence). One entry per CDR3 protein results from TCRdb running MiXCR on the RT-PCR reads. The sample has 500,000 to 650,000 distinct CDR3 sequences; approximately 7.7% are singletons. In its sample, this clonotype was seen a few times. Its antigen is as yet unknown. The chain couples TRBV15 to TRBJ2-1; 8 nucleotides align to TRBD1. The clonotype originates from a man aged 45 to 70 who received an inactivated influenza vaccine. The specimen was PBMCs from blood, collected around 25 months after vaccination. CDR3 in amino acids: CATSTGTGYYNEQFF. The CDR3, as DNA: TGTGCCACCAGCACTGGGACAGGCTACTACAATGAGCAGTTCTTC. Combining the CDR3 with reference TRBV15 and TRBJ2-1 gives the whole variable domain DAMVIQNPRYQVTQFGKPVTLSCSQTLNHNVMYWYQQKSSQAPKLLFHYYDKDFNNEADTPDNFQSRRPNTSFCFLDIRSPGLGDTAMYLCATSTGTGYYNEQFFGPGTRLTVL.